Following are 9 T cell receptor beta chains from one sample sequenced in a study of control samples from healthy donors and cancer patients. Measured with immunoSEQ multiplex PCR; TCRdb has only the in-frame clones, and not every one. Found here are 100,000 to 150,000 clones, roughly 90% of them singletons; the top ten hold roughly 3.1%. The sample was blood. Receptor source: a man aged 50 to 60 in good health.

The chain couples TRBV7-9 to TRBJ1-3; D unresolved. This CDR3 has 14 residues. Germline CDR1 SEHNR, CDR2 FQNEAQ (reference sequence). Trimming left V 5 bases short and J 2 bases short, with 10 bases between. DNA of the CDR3: TGTGCCAGCAGCCTAGATAGAACTGGAAACACCATATATTTT. It is translated as CASSLDRTGNTIYF.

The chain is built from TRBV4-1 and TRBJ1-6, with a tentative D call TRBD1 (6 bases). V lost 4 bases and J lost 8, with 21 bases in between. Looked up from germline, CDR1 is MGHRA and CDR2 is YSYEKL. This CDR3 is built from 17 residues. Here the CDR3 DNA reads TGCGCCAGCAGCCGACCGAGGGGGGAAGGGTACGATTCACCCCTCCACTTT. Encoded protein: CASSRPRGEGYDSPLHF.

The genes are TRBV5-1 and TRBJ1-1, with D unclear. Germline CDR1 and CDR2: SGHRS and YFSETQ. CDR3 length: 13 amino acids. V was pared by 7 bases and J by 1 base, with 11 bases between. CDR3 sequence (DNA): TGCGCCAGCGCGGGAGGAAAGAACACTGAAGCTTTCTTT. Amino acid sequence: CASAGGKNTEAFF.

The chain joins TRBV11-2 to TRBJ2-7; D is unclear. The germline V gene encodes CDR1 SGHAT and CDR2 FQNNGV. Trimming shortened V by 0 bases and J by 4 bases, and 13 bases separated the two germline ends. This CDR3 comprises 15 residues. Here the CDR3 DNA reads TGTGCCAGCAGCTTAGATCGCACTACCCATTACGAGCAGTACTTC. This sequence encodes CASSLDRTTHYEQYF.

A few counts support this clone. The rearrangement joins TRBV9 to TRBJ2-7; possibly TRBD2 for D (5 bases). The V and J ends lost 0 bases and 2 bases respectively, with 15 bases between them. The germline V gene has CDR1 SGDLS and CDR2 YYNGEE. This CDR3 contains 16 residues. CDR3 DNA: TGTGCCAGCAGCGTAGGACCCCAAGGAGGCACCTACGAGCAGTACTTC. This translates into CASSVGPQGGTYEQYF.

V gene TRBV12-3 or TRBV12-4 combines with J gene TRBJ1-5; D remains unclear. Trimming cost V 5 bases and J 7 bases, with 9 bases left between them. This CDR3 is 12 amino acids long. CDR3 nucleotide sequence: TGTGCCAGCAGTCACAGTGCGCAGCCCCAGCATTTT. Translation gives CASSHSAQPQHF.

This clone appeared a single time. CDR3 sequence (DNA): TGTGCCAGCAGTTTTCTCGGCAGGGAGGACGAAGAGACCCAGTACTTC. Its translation is CASSFLGREDEETQYF. This chain joins TRBV28 and TRBJ2-5, with D possibly being TRBD2 (6 bases). This CDR3 has 16 amino acids. Looked up from germline, CDR1 is MDHEN and CDR2 is SYDVKM. Trimming took off 3 bases at V and 3 bases at J, with 17 bases between the two ends.

This chain uses TRBV29-1 with TRBJ1-3, with 7 bases fitting TRBD1. CDR1 is SQVTM, CDR2 ANQGSEA, per germline. The trim removed 6 bases at V and 4 bases at J, leaving 6 bases unmatched. This CDR3 is 13 amino acids long. The CDR3 region has the DNA TGCAGCGTAGAGACAGGGCGAGGAAACACCATATATTTT. Residues: CSVETGRGNTIYF.

This chain links TRBV5-1 with TRBJ2-5, with D maybe TRBD2 (7 bases). Germline V CDR1 and CDR2: SGHRS, YFSETQ. The CDR3 is 15 residues long. V lost 2 bases to trimming and J lost 4 bases, with 15 bases between them. For the CDR3, the DNA is TGCGCCAGCAGCTTTTTATCAGGGGAGGGAGAGACCCAGTACTTC. This codes for CASSFLSGEGETQYF.